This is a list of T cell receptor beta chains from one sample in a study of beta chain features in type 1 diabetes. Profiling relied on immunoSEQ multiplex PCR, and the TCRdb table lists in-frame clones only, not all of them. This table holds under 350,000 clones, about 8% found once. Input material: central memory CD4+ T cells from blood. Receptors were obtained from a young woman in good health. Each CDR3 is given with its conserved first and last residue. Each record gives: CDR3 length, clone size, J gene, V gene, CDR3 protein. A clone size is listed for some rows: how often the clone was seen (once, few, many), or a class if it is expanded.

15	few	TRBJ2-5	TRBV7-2	CASSLGQLRQETQYF
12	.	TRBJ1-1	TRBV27	CASSPSGREAFF
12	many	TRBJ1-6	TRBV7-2	CASSFLGSPLHF
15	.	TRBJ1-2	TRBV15	CATSRGGQADYGYTF
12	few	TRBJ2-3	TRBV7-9	CASSEIADTQYF
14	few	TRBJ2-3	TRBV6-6	CATKRGLLTDTQYF
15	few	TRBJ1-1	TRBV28	CASSSAQGGHTEAFF
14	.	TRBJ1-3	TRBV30	CAWSWKASGNTIYF
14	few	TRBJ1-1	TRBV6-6	CASRGDLGRAEAFF
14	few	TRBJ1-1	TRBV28	CASGIGQGAFLAFF
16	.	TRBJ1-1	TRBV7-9	CASSQGQTGGITEAFF
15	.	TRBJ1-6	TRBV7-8	CASSPRGTGDSPLHF
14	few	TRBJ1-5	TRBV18	CASSRQGTGQPQHF
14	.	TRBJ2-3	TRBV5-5	CASSRKTSADTQYF
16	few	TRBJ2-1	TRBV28	CASSFSGRGSYNEQFF
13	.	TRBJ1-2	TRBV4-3	CASSLSNQGLETF
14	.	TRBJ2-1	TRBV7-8	CASSFIKEAVEQFF
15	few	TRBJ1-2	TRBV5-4	CASSLDIGAWGGYTF
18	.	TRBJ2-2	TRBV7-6	CASSLLAGGPGGTGELFF
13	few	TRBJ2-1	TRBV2	CASSSGQGNEQFF
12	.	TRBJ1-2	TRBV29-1	CSVGQTAYGYTF
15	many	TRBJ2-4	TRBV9	CASSVDARPGGIQYF
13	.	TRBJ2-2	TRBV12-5	CASGPDIPGELFF
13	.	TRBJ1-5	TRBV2	CASSAFQGQPQHF
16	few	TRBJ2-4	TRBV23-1	CATVPGGADNKNIQYF
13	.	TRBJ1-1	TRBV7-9	CASSQITGTEAFF
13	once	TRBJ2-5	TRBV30	CAWSVQGRGTQYF
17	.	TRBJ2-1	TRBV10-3	CAISERAGTSGSNEQFF
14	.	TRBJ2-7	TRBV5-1	CASSFVAGAYEQYF
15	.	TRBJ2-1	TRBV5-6	CASSLRSPSYNEQFF
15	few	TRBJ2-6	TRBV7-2	CASSPRTAGANVLTF
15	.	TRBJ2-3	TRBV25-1	CASTKGAVGVDTQYF
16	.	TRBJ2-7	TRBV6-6	CASSYGREQAADEQYF
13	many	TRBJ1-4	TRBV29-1	CSVEGTGGEKLFF
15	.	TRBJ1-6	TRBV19	CASSPRGQGNSPLHF
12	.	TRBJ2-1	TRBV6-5	CASSYEARGQFF
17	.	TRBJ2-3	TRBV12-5	CASGLVSPGQGADTQYF
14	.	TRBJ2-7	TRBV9	CASSVDGASYEQYF
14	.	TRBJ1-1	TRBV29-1	CSVEVSGLRGEAFF
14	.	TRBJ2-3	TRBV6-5	CASSFTYATDTQYF
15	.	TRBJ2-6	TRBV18	CASSELGSGANVLTF
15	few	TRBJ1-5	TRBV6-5	CASSSRDRGNQPQHF
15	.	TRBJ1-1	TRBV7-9	CASSLTNRGRPEAFF
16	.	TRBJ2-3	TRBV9	CASSGDTPRATDTQYF
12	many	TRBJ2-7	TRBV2	CASSFSSYEQYF
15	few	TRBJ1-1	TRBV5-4	CASSSAGTGHTEAFF
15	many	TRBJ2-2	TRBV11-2	CASSLVAASTGELFF
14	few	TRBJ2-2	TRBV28	CASKAPVHTGELFF
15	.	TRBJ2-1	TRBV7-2	CASTQLAGVGNEQFF
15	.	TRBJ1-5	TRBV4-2	CASSLELGEPQPQHF
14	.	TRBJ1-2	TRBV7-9	CASSSPTWSYGYTF
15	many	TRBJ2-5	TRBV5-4	CASSSSGTGRETQYF
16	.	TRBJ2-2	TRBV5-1	CASSARQGLNTGELFF
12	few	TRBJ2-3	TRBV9	CASSPQRDTQYF
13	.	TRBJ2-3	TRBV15	CATGLFPRDTQYF
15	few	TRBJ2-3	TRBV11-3	CASSPRGSYTDTQYF
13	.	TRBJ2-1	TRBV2	CASSEGRDLEQFF